These 23 T cell receptor beta chains were all obtained from the same sample, sequenced in a study of Ad26.COV2.S vaccination and SARS-CoV-2 variants. The assay was immunoSEQ multiplex PCR, and TCRdb's table has in-frame clones only and misses some. This sample carries over 200,000 clones, roughly 90% of them seen once, and the ten largest clones take about 10%. Stated treatment: roughly 19 received Ad26.COV2.S at low or high dose, single or two shots; about five received placebo; per-sample allocation not given. Repertoires come from day 63 after the first vaccine or placebo injection. Source: peripheral blood, taken in a trial of Ad26.COV2.S vaccine versus placebo. Every receptor here comes from a person between 18 and 65 years old who received the Ad26.COV2.S COVID-19 vaccine or a placebo.

This sequence joins TRBV5-1 and TRBJ1-5, with D possibly matching TRBD1 (5 bases). V was pared by 2 bases and J by 2 bases, with 8 bases between. Germline CDR1 SGHRS, CDR2 YFSETQ. This CDR3 contains 14 residues. CDR3 nucleotide sequence: TGCGCCAGCAGCTTAGGGGAGGGCAATCAGCCCCAGCATTTT. It yields the protein CASSLGEGNQPQHF.

A few counts support this clone. This chain uses TRBV10-3 with TRBJ2-1; D is unresolved. The CDR3 contains 16 residues. The ends were cut back, 0 bases at V and 2 bases at J, with 11 bases in the middle. Germline CDR1 is ENHRY and CDR2 is SYGVKD. Here the CDR3 DNA reads TGTGCCATCAGTGAGTCCGCAGCCTCGACCTACAATGAGCAGTTCTTC. Protein: CAISESAASTYNEQFF.

J is TRBJ1-3 and V is TRBV25-1; D is uncertain. Deletions cut 3 bases from V and 7 bases from J, with 13 bases between. Germline assignment: CDR1 MGHDK and CDR2 SYGVNS. The CDR3 runs 14 residues. CDR3 residues: CASSESGLRNTIYF. The CDR3 DNA sequence: TGTGCCAGCAGTGAGTCCGGCTTAAGGAACACCATATATTTT. Full variable domain (remainder filled in from reference TRBV25-1 and TRBJ1-3): EADIYQTPRYLVIGTGKKITLECSQTMGHDKMYWYQQDPGMELHLIHYSYGVNSTEKGDLSSESTVSRIRTEHFPLTLESARPSHTSQYLCASSESGLRNTIYFGEGSWLTVV.

V gene TRBV7-9 combines with J gene TRBJ1-3; perhaps TRBD1 as D (6 bases). The V end was cut by 6 bases, the J end by 4 bases, with 7 bases between. The CDR3 extends over 12 amino acids. CDR1 SEHNR and CDR2 FQNEAQ come from the germline V gene (reference sequence). The CDR3 DNA sequence: TGTGCCAGCAGGGGGACAGGAAACACCATATATTTT. Residues: CASRGTGNTIYF.

This sequence joins TRBV7-2 and TRBJ1-5; no clear D gene. From germline, CDR1 is SGHTA and CDR2 FQGNSA. This CDR3 is 13 amino acids long. Between the trimmed V and J ends, which lost 0 bases and 6 bases, there was a span of 6 bases. CDR3 DNA sequence: TGTGCCAGCAGCTTAGCGTTTGGTCAGCCCCAGCATTTT. This sequence encodes CASSLAFGQPQHF.

V and J are TRBV6-4 and TRBJ1-1, with 8 bases fitting TRBD1. This CDR3 contains 15 residues. The J segment lost 0 bases and the V segment lost 7 bases, leaving 7 bases of the junction unmatched. The germline V gene encodes CDR1 MRHNA and CDR2 SNTAGT. The CDR3 protein is CASKTQDRVNTEAFF. The CDR3 DNA follows: TGTGCCAGCAAAACTCAGGACAGGGTGAACACTGAAGCTTTCTTT.

The DNA of the CDR3 is TGTGCCCGGACTCATGGCAATCAGCCCCAGCATTTT. This codes for CARTHGNQPQHF. This chain uses TRBV25-1 with TRBJ1-5; no definite D call. There are 12 residues in the CDR3. V lost 11 bases, J lost 2 bases, and 10 bases lay in between. Germline V gene sequence: CDR1 MGHDK, CDR2 SYGVNS.

The rearrangement joins TRBV30 to TRBJ2-7, with D possibly TRBD1 on 5 matching bases. The germline CDR1 and CDR2 sequences are GTSNPN and SVGIG (reference sequence). The CDR3 runs 12 residues. Deletions cut 5 bases from V and 0 bases from J, with 8 bases between. CDR3 in DNA: TGTGCCTGGGGCACAGGCTCCTACGAGCAGTACTTC. Translated, it gives CAWGTGSYEQYF.

The gene calls are TRBV5-4 and TRBJ2-1; no clear D. Germline V gives CDR1 SGHNT, CDR2 YYREEE (reference sequence). V gave up 0 bases and J gave up 1 base, with 14 bases separating them. The CDR3 extends over 17 amino acids. CDR3 sequence (DNA): TGTGCCAGCAGCTTGGTTATCGGTACCTCATCCTACAATGAGCAGTTCTTC. Protein: CASSLVIGTSSYNEQFF.

The genes are TRBV6-2 or TRBV6-3 and TRBJ1-1; no firm D call. The CDR3 contains 12 residues. CDR1 is MNHEY, CDR2 SVGEGT, per germline. V was trimmed by 4 bases and J by 6 bases, leaving 9 bases between them. CDR3 region: CASSSVGPEAFF. The CDR3 DNA follows: TGTGCCAGCAGTTCAGTGGGCCCTGAAGCTTTCTTT.

Notes on this clone: Other DNA sequences in this sample translate to the same CDR3. The rearrangement joins TRBV7-8 to TRBJ1-5, with 7 bases lining up with TRBD1. Germline lookup yields CDR1 SGHVS and CDR2 FQNEAQ. This CDR3 contains 14 residues. Trimming took 5 bases from V and 3 from J; bases not matched to a gene: 4. In DNA, the CDR3 is TGTGCCAGCAGCCGACAGGGTTCCAATCAGCCCCAGCATTTT. Its protein is CASSRQGSNQPQHF. The variable domain in full, with the rest retrieved from reference TRBV7-8 and TRBJ1-5, is GAGVSQSPRYKVAKRGQDVALRCDPISGHVSLFWYQQALGQGPEFLTYFQNEAQLDKSGLPSDRFFAERPEGSVSTLKIQRTQQEDSAVYLCASSRQGSNQPQHFGDGTRLSIL.

The chain recombines TRBV18 with TRBJ2-1, with a possible D match to TRBD2 (5 bases). Trimming removed 3 bases from V and 0 bases from J, with 6 bases in between. There are 14 residues in the CDR3. The germline gives CDR1 KGHSH, CDR2 LQKENI. The CDR3 spells CASSPAGSYNEQFF. The CDR3, as DNA: TGTGCCAGCTCACCTGCGGGCTCCTACAATGAGCAGTTCTTC. Full variable domain (rest looked up from reference TRBV18 and TRBJ2-1): NAGVMQNPRHLVRRRGQEARLRCSPMKGHSHVYWYRQLPEEGLKFMVYLQKENIIDESGMPKERFSAEFPKEGPSILRIQQVVRGDSAAYFCASSPAGSYNEQFFGPGTRLTVL.

J is TRBJ2-7 and V is TRBV7-2, with D perhaps TRBD2 (7 bases). Trimming took off 1 base at V and 5 bases at J, with 12 bases between the two ends. This CDR3 comprises 14 residues. Germline values: CDR1 SGHTA, CDR2 FQGNSA. The CDR3 protein is CASSLGGGGHEQYF. Written as DNA, the CDR3 is TGTGCCAGCAGCTTAGGGGGCGGGGGCCACGAGCAGTACTTC.

This sequence joins TRBV5-1 and TRBJ1-4, with 8 bases lining up with TRBD1. V lost 4 bases to trimming and J lost 7 bases; unmatched junction nucleotides: 12. The CDR3 runs 16 residues. CDR1 SGHRS and CDR2 YFSETQ come from the germline V gene. CDR3 coding DNA: TGCGCCAGCAGCGCCAACACAGGGGGGACGGGTGAAAAACTGTTTTTT. The encoded protein is CASSANTGGTGEKLFF.

This sequence joins TRBV6-1 and TRBJ1-2; 10 bases are a match to TRBD1. CDR3 length equals 15 residues. Germline lookup yields CDR1 MNHNS and CDR2 SASEGT. V lost 6 bases and J lost 4; bases outside the gene matches: 8. This chain's CDR3 is CASRHRDRGGYGYTF. CDR3 nucleotide sequence: TGTGCCAGCAGGCACCGGGACAGGGGTGGCTATGGCTACACCTTC.

V usage is TRBV4-2 and J usage is TRBJ2-1, with 11 bases lining up with TRBD2. After removal of 4 bases from V and 8 bases from J, the junction contained 28 bases not matched to a gene. Germline CDR1 is LGHNA and CDR2 is YNFKEQ. The CDR3 runs 22 residues. Written as DNA, the CDR3 is TGTGCCAGCAGCCCCCGACTAGCGGGGCTCCTCGGGCGTCCCACCCCCATAGATGAGCAGTTCTTC. Residues: CASSPRLAGLLGRPTPIDEQFF.

The sample holds one count of this clone. The chain employs TRBV4-2 and TRBJ2-3; D is possibly TRBD2 (5 bases). Deletions cut 3 bases from V and 1 base from J, with 11 bases between. CDR1 and CDR2 (germline): LGHNA, YNFKEQ. There are 15 residues in the CDR3. The CDR3 sequence is CASSQNEGRTDTQYF. DNA of the CDR3: TGTGCCAGCAGCCAGAATGAGGGCCGCACAGATACGCAGTATTTT.

This chain uses TRBV10-3 with TRBJ1-2, with unresolved D. V shed 3 bases and J shed 0 bases, with 17 bases lying between them. Germline loops: CDR1 ENHRY, CDR2 SYGVKD. This CDR3 has 17 amino acids. This chain's CDR3 is CAISEIPGRVSNYGYTF. CDR3 in DNA: TGTGCCATCAGTGAAATTCCCGGCAGAGTTTCTAACTATGGCTACACCTTC.

This chain joins TRBV7-2 and TRBJ2-3, with D possibly TRBD2 on 7 matching bases. CDR1 and CDR2 (germline): SGHTA, FQGNSA. The CDR3 runs to 14 residues. The V end lost 3 bases, the J end lost 2 bases, and 9 bases lay between the germline ends. For the CDR3, the DNA is TGTGCCAGCAGCTTCGGGGGGCTCACAGATACGCAGTATTTT. It translates to CASSFGGLTDTQYF. Full variable domain (missing parts from reference TRBV7-2 and TRBJ2-3): GAGVSQSPSNKVTEKGKDVELRCDPISGHTALYWYRQSLGQGLEFLIYFQGNSAPDKSGLPSDRFSAERTGGSVSTLTIQRTQQEDSAVYLCASSFGGLTDTQYFGPGTRLTVL.

This chain uses TRBV6-5 with TRBJ2-3, with 9 bases lining up with TRBD2. Trimming cost V 3 bases and J 6 bases; bases outside gene matches: 4. Per the germline V gene, CDR1 is MNHEY and CDR2 is SVGAGI. The CDR3 runs to 14 residues. The CDR3 DNA is TGTGCCAGCAGTTATAGTAGCGGGAGCGATACGCAGTATTTT. It yields the protein CASSYSSGSDTQYF.

The chain uses TRBV6-4 and TRBJ1-6; D not resolved. Per germline, CDR1 MRHNA and CDR2 SNTAGT. The CDR3 runs 13 residues. V lost 6 bases, J lost 4 bases, and 7 bases lay in between. As DNA, the CDR3 is TGTGCCAGCAGCGAAGTTTATAATTCACCCCTCCACTTT. Its translation: CASSEVYNSPLHF.

The chain recombines TRBV29-1 with TRBJ2-7; the D gene is possibly TRBD1 (6 bases). Trimming removed 7 bases from V and 3 bases from J, with 16 bases in between. Germline V gene data show CDR1 as SQVTM and CDR2 as ANQGSEA. The CDR3 sequence is 13 residues long. The CDR3 DNA follows: TGCAGCGCTCTACTAGGGGGAGACTACGAGCAGTACTTC. Residues: CSALLGGDYEQYF.

The chain is built from TRBV13 and TRBJ1-6; 7 bases map to TRBD1. CDR3 length equals 15 residues. V lost 4 bases, J lost 5 bases, and 5 bases stayed unmatched. Germline values: CDR1 PRHDT, CDR2 FYEKMQ (reference sequence). CDR3 nucleotides: TGTGCCAGCAGCTACCGACAGGGTGATAATTCACCCCTCCACTTT. As protein: CASSYRQGDNSPLHF. The variable domain in full, completed from reference TRBV13 and TRBJ1-6, reads AAGVIQSPRHLIKEKRETATLKCYPIPRHDTVYWYQQGPGQDPQFLISFYEKMQSDKGSIPDRFSAQQFSDYHSELNMSSLELGDSALYFCASSYRQGDNSPLHFGNGTRLTVT.